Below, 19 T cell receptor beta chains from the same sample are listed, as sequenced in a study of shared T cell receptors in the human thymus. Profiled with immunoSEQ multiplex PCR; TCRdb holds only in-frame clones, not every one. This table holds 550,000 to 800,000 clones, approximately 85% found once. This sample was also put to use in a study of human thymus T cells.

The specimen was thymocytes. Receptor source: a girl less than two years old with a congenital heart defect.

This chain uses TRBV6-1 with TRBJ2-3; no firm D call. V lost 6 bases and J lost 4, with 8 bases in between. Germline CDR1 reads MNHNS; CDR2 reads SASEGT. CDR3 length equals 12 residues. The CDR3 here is CASRLTPDTQYF. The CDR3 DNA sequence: TGTGCCAGCAGGTTGACACCAGATACGCAGTATTTT.

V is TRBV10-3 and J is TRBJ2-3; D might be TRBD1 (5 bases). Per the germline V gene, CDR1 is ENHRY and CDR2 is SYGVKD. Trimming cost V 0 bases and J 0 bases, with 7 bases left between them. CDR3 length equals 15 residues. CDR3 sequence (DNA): TGTGCCATCAGTGAGTCTGGGGCGAGCACAGATACGCAGTATTTT. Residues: CAISESGASTDTQYF.

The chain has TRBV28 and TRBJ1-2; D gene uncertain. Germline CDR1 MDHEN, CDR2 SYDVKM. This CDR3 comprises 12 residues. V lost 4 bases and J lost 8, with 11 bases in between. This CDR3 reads CASSSGGDGYTF. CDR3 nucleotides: TGTGCCAGCAGTTCGGGTGGAGACGGCTACACCTTC.

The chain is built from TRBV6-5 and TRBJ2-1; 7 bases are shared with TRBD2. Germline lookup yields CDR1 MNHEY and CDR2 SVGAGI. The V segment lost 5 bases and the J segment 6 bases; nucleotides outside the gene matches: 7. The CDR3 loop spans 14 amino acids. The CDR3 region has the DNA TGTGCCAGCAGTCCCGCGGGGGTTGGCAATGAGCAGTTCTTC. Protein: CASSPAGVGNEQFF.

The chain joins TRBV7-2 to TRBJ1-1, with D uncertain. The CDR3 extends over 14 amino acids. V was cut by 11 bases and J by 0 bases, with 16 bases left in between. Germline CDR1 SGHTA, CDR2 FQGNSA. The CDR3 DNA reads TGTGCCCCTAGGAAGGACTTAATGAACACTGAAGCTTTCTTT. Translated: CAPRKDLMNTEAFF.

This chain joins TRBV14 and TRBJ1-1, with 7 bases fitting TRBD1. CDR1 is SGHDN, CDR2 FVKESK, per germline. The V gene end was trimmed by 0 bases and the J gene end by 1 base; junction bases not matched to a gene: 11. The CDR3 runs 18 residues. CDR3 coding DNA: TGTGCCAGCAGCCAAGATTCTCCGGGACAGCCCAAGAACACTGAAGCTTTCTTT. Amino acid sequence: CASSQDSPGQPKNTEAFF.

The CDR3 DNA sequence: TGTGCCAGCAGGCCGGGACTAGCGGAACTCTCTGGGGCCAACGTCCTGACTTTC. Its protein product is CASRPGLAELSGANVLTF. The J gene is TRBJ2-6, the V gene TRBV5-5; 11 nucleotides agree with TRBD2. The germline CDR1 and CDR2 sequences are SGHKS and YYEKEE (reference sequence). The CDR3 has 18 residues. J was trimmed by 0 bases and V by 5 bases; bases with no gene match: 7.

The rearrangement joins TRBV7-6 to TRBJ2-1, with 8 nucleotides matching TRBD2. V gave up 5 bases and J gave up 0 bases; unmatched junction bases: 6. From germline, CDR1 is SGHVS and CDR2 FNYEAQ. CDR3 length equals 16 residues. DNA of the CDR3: TGTGCCAGCAGCCCTCAGCGGGGGAGCTCCTACAATGAGCAGTTCTTC. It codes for CASSPQRGSSYNEQFF.

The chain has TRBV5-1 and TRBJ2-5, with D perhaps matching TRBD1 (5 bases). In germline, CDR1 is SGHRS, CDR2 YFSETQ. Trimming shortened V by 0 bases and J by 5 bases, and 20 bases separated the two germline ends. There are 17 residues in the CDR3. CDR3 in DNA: TGCGCCAGCAGCTTGGTGGCAGGGCCTATCTCGGAGGAGACCCAGTACTTC. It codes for CASSLVAGPISEETQYF.

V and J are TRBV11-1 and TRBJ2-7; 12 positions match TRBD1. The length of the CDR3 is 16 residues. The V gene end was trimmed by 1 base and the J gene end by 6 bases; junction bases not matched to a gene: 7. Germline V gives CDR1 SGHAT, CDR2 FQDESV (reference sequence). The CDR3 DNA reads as TGTGCCAGCAGCTTAGGGGACAGGGGGCGAATTGGCGAGCAGTACTTC. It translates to CASSLGDRGRIGEQYF.

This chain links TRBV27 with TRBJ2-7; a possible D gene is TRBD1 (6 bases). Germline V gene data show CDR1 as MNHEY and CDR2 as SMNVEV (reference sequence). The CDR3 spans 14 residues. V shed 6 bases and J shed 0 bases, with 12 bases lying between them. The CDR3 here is CASSPGGSSYEQYF. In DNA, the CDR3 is TGTGCCAGCAGCCCTGGGGGCAGCTCCTACGAGCAGTACTTC.

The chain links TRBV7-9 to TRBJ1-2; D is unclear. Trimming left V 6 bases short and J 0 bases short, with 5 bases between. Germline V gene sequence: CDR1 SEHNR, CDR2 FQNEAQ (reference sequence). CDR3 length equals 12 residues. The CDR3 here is CASRLSNYGYTF. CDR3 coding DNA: TGTGCCAGCAGGCTATCTAACTATGGCTACACCTTC.

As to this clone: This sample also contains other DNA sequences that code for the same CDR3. The CDR3 sequence is CAWSSERGAYTGELFF. CDR3 nucleotides: TGTGCCTGGAGCTCGGAGCGGGGGGCATACACCGGGGAGCTGTTTTTT. The gene calls are TRBV30 and TRBJ2-2; 9 nucleotides align to TRBD2. The V gene's germline CDR1 is GTSNPN and CDR2 SVGIG (reference sequence). Trimming at V came to 3 bases and at J to 3 bases, leaving 8 bases not matched to a gene. This CDR3 is built from 16 residues.

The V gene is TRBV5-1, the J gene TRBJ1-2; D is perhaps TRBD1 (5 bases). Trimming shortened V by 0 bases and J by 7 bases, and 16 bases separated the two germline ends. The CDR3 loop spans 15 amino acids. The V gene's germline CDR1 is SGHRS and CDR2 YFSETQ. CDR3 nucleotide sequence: TGCGCCAGCAGCTTGGCCCCGGGAGGGGTGCTTGGCTACACCTTC. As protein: CASSLAPGGVLGYTF.

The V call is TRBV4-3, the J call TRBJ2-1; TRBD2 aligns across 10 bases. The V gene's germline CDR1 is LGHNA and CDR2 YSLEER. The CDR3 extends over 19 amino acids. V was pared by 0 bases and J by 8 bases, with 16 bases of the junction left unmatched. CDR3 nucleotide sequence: TGCGCCAGCAGCCAAGATGAGGGGCTAGCGGGAGAACTCGTACATGAGCAGTTCTTC. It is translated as CASSQDEGLAGELVHEQFF.

This CDR3 reads CASTNQPPPGHYGYTF. For the CDR3, the DNA is TGTGCCAGCACTAATCAACCACCTCCAGGGCACTATGGCTACACCTTC. The chain joins TRBV27 to TRBJ1-2; D possibly corresponds to TRBD1 (5 bases). Trimming removed 7 bases from V and 3 bases from J, with 21 bases in between. The CDR3 runs 16 residues. Germline-derived CDR1 and CDR2 are MNHEY and SMNVEV (reference sequence).

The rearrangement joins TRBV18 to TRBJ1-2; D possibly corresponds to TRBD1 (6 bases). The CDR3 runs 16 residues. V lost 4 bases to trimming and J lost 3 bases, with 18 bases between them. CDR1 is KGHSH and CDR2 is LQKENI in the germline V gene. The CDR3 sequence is CASSRPSPGHHYGYTF. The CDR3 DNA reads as TGTGCCAGCTCACGACCGTCTCCGGGACACCACTATGGCTACACCTTC.

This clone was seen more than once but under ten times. CDR3 DNA sequence: TGTGCCAGCTCACCGGCAGGGGAAGGTTCCTACAATGAGCAGTTCTTC. It specifies CASSPAGEGSYNEQFF. V is TRBV18 and J is TRBJ2-1; possible D gene TRBD1, 6 bases. CDR1 and CDR2 (germline): KGHSH, LQKENI. The CDR3 loop spans 16 amino acids. Trimming left V 3 bases short and J 1 base short, with 13 bases between.

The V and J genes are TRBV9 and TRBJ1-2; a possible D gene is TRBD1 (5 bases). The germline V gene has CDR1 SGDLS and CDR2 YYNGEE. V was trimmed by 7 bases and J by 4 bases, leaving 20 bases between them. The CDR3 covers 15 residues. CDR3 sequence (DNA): TGTGCCAGCTGTCAGGGAAGAGGGGAGGGCTATGGCTACACCTTC. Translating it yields CASCQGRGEGYGYTF.